This T cell receptor beta chain derives from a study of T cell clonality in common variable immunodeficiency. Regarding the study as a whole: Repertoire-complication correlations in CVID were limited by patient heterogeneity. Compared with healthy controls, CVID subjects showed increased TCRbeta clonality, mostly in about a third.

Sequencing input was equivalent genomic DNA from CVID and controls. Here immunoSEQ multiplex PCR was the method, and the copy in TCRdb shows in-frame clones only, minus some. Listed for the sample are tens of thousands of clones, none seen a single time. The CDR3 consists of 18 residues. Germline CDR1 and CDR2: LNHDA and SQIVND (reference sequence). Remarks on this clone: Its antigen is undetermined. A much more abundant neighbour one base away suggests this may be a read error. The read falls 3 residues short of the CDR3 end, and the missing part is taken from the germline J gene.

This sequence was found in a person between 18 and 75 years old in good health. V usage is TRBV19 and J usage is TRBJ2-5; 16 nucleotides agree with TRBD2. Material: peripheral blood mononuclear cells. CDR3 region: CASSMGTSGGGGGDTQYF. CDR3 DNA, as far as it was read: TGTGCCAGTAGTATGGGGACTAGCGGGGGGGGTGGAGGAGATACC.